Below are 10 T cell receptor beta chains sequenced from a single sample in a study of regulatory and conventional T cells in RAG deficiency. Repertoires were generated with immunoSEQ multiplex PCR, while TCRdb's copy carries only in-frame clones and drops some. The sample records about 30,000 clones, 90% to 97% being singletons. Genomic DNA came from blood conventional CD4+ T cells gated CD25-low CD127-high. These data are also associated with another study on regulatory T cells. That report notes: The primer mix had 52 TRBV and 13 TRBJ primers.

Sequencing used CD25- CD4+ T cells sorted from blood. These receptors came from a human donor in good health.

In nucleotides, the CDR3 is TGTGCCAGCAGCGCCCGGACTAGCGTGCAAGAGACCCAGTACTTC. Its translation: CASSARTSVQETQYF. The genes are TRBV9 and TRBJ2-5, with 9 nucleotides matching TRBD2. Trimming removed 3 bases from V and 2 bases from J; junction bases left unmatched: 5. The CDR3 length is 15 residues. Germline CDR1 reads SGDLS; CDR2 reads YYNGEE. The full variable domain, with the rest looked up from reference TRBV9 and TRBJ2-5, is DSGVTQTPKHLITATGQRVTLRCSPRSGDLSVYWYQQSLDQGLQFLIQYYNGEERAKGNILERFSAQQFPDLHSELNLSSLELGDSALYFCASSARTSVQETQYFGPGTRLLVL.

The CDR3 DNA reads as TGTGCCTGGAGAGGACAGGGTGGGGGGTACACTGAAGCTTTCTTT. Translation: CAWRGQGGGYTEAFF. This rearrangement joins TRBV30 to TRBJ1-1, with 8 bases aligning to TRBD1. This CDR3 region has 15 residues. Germline CDR1 is GTSNPN and CDR2 is SVGIG (reference sequence). Unmatched junction bases numbered 9, after V lost 3 bases and J lost 3 bases.

This clone appeared a single time. The V and J genes are TRBV11-1 and TRBJ2-1, with D unresolved. Per the germline V gene, CDR1 is SGHAT and CDR2 is FQDESV (reference sequence). The CDR3 is 17 residues long. The germline V and J ends were trimmed by 1 base and 0 bases, with 13 bases remaining between them. CDR3 sequence reads: CASSLGDLRSSYNEQFF. In DNA form, the CDR3 reads TGTGCCAGCAGCTTAGGCGACCTTCGGAGCTCCTACAATGAGCAGTTCTTC.

This clone is a singleton in its sample. Written as DNA, the CDR3 is TGTGCCAGCAGTATCCCTGGGGGACAGAGCGATGAGCAGTTCTTC. Amino acids: CASSIPGGQSDEQFF. The chain recombines TRBV6-1 with TRBJ2-1, with 7 nucleotides matching TRBD1. Germline CDR1 MNHNS, CDR2 SASEGT. After removal of 5 bases from V and 8 bases from J, the junction contained 12 bases not matched to a gene. The CDR3 loop spans 15 amino acids.

The chain is built from TRBV7-3 and TRBJ2-1, with D maybe TRBD2 (5 bases). The V end was cut by 1 base, the J end by 9 bases, with 16 bases between. The germline CDR1 and CDR2 sequences are SGHTA and FQGTGA. The CDR3 is 15 amino acids. CDR3 sequence reads: CASSLNSAGIGEQFF. CDR3 bases: TGTGCCAGCAGCTTAAACAGCGCGGGTATCGGTGAGCAGTTCTTC.

The rearrangement links TRBV27 to TRBJ1-2; 9 positions match TRBD1. Trimming cost V 5 bases and J 1 base; bases outside gene matches: 8. Germline V gene sequence: CDR1 MNHEY, CDR2 SMNVEV (reference sequence). This CDR3 spans 16 amino acids. CDR3 residues: CASSPQDRGLNYGYTF. In DNA form, the CDR3 reads TGTGCCAGCAGTCCCCAGGACAGGGGACTTAACTATGGCTACACCTTC.

V and J are TRBV7-2 and TRBJ1-1; D is perhaps TRBD1 (6 bases). V was shortened by 4 bases and J by 5 bases, with 14 bases between the two germline ends. Germline V gene lookup returns CDR1 SGHTA and CDR2 FQGNSA. The CDR3 has 14 amino acids. The CDR3 coding sequence is TGTGCCAGCAGCTCGGCGAGGGGGTTAACTGAAGCTTTCTTT. Protein product: CASSSARGLTEAFF.

The chain carries TRBV7-2 and TRBJ2-7, with 12 bases fitting TRBD2. The V segment lost 5 bases and the J segment 4 bases; nucleotides outside the gene matches: 6. The germline V gene encodes CDR1 SGHTA and CDR2 FQGNSA. The CDR3 sequence is 15 residues long. The CDR3 is CASSATSGSYYEQYF. CDR3 nucleotides: TGTGCCAGCAGCGCGACTAGCGGGAGTTATTACGAGCAGTACTTC.

The chain couples TRBV30 to TRBJ1-2; 9 bases align to TRBD1. Trimming removed 0 bases from V and 7 bases from J; junction bases left unmatched: 6. The CDR3 extends over 14 amino acids. Germline CDR1 reads GTSNPN; CDR2 reads SVGIG (reference sequence). Here the CDR3 reads CAWSVNRGQGGYTF. CDR3 nucleotides: TGTGCCTGGAGTGTAAACAGGGGGCAGGGTGGCTACACCTTC.

The chain combines TRBV6-5 with TRBJ1-1; 7 nucleotides line up with TRBD1. The CDR3 loop spans 14 amino acids. Germline CDR1 and CDR2: MNHEY and SVGAGI. The V gene end was trimmed by 5 bases and the J gene end by 0 bases; junction bases not matched to a gene: 3. The CDR3 coding sequence is TGTGCCAGCAGTCGGGACAGCTTGAACACTGAAGCTTTCTTT. This gives the protein CASSRDSLNTEAFF.